This TCR beta chain was obtained from a study of T cells in Graves' hyperthyroidism and ophthalmopathy. This clonotype was seen a few times. Its antigen is unidentified. Study-level points and caveats: The model forecast ophthalmopathy, anticipating it by a median approximately 6 months before onset.

Per germline, CDR1 MNHEY and CDR2 SMNVEV (reference sequence). V was clipped by 0 bases and J by 9 bases, with 9 bases between them. CDR3 length: 13 amino acids. It was RNA transcripts that yielded the amplified TCR beta CDR3 regions. When the TCR CDR3 underwent first-round RT-PCR, the HTBI primer set was used. TCRdb reprocessed the multiplex PCR reads via MiXCR and lists one record per CDR3 protein. The sample holds 94,000 or so distinct CDR3 sequences, about half seen once. The TCR originated in a woman aged 40 to 55 with Graves' hyperthyroidism. The chain joins TRBV27 to TRBJ1-5, with D possibly being TRBD1 (6 bases). The specimen sequenced was blood. The CDR3 is CASSLSSGVPQHF. The DNA for the CDR3 is TGTGCCAGCAGTTTATCATCAGGGGTGCCCCAGCATTTT.